This T cell receptor beta chain was observed in a study of vaccination and CD4 T cells after COVID-19. Findings and caveats of the study: Nearly all convalescent vaccine-specific clones, 304 of 307, recognized only SARS-CoV-2 spike.

The CDR3 extends over 13 amino acids. V was clipped by 5 bases and J by 7 bases, with 15 bases between them. Germline V lookup: CDR1 SEHNR, CDR2 FQNEAQ (reference sequence). Regarding treatment: approximately nine-day PBMC culture with coronavirus spike peptide pools or control peptides (ViraFEST assay). Collection of the unexposed donor's CD4+ T cells took place before the COVID-19 pandemic (2011-2018). The researchers probed unexposed-donor CD4+ T cells with SARS-CoV-2 S/N and four cold-coronavirus spikes, cells permitting. This clonotype was picked up a small number of times. Its antigen is not known. The Oncomine TCR Beta short-read assay was applied to DNA of cultured CD4+ T cells. Genomic DNA was extracted from cultured CD4+ T cells. TCRdb re-analysed the PCR reads in MiXCR, keeping a single row per CDR3 protein. The sample comprises some 10,000 distinct CDR3 sequences, about 35% of which are singletons, and 20% rests with the top ten.

This chain uses TRBV7-9 with TRBJ2-7; unclear D gene. This TCR derives from a human donor in good health. Specimen: CD4+ T cells from blood, cultured in vitro. CDR3 sequence: CASSLLGLREQYF. CDR3 DNA sequence: TGTGCCAGCAGCCTGCTGGGTCTAAGGGAGCAGTACTTC.